The present TCR beta chain was sequenced within a study of blood T cells in healthy people across ages. This clonotype is a singleton in its sample. Its antigen is unknown. General study results and limits: There was a strong correlation between TCR beta diversity and naive T cell percentage.

Isolating PBMCs gave at least 6.5 million of these cells per sample. Primers used in a second PCR of about 6 to 11 cycles were a sample-barcoded 5' primer and a J-beta primer mix. Every single cDNA molecule received a tag from a template-switch adaptor with 12 random nucleotides. TCRdb ran MiXCR on the 5' RACE reads and lists one entry per CDR3 protein. The sample holds 700,000 to 950,000 distinct CDR3 sequences, roughly 60% seen once. This TCR was sampled from a man aged 25 to 40 in good health. Sequenced input: blood.

CDR3 in amino acids: CASSQDGDLRDTIYF. In DNA form, the CDR3 reads TGTGCCAGCAGCCAAGATGGGGACTTAAGAGACACCATATATTTT. The gene calls are TRBV4-2 and TRBJ1-3; D might be TRBD1 (5 bases). CDR1 is LGHNA and CDR2 is YNFKEQ in the germline V gene. The V end lost 0 bases, the J end lost 8 bases, and 14 bases lay between the germline ends. This CDR3 comprises 15 residues.